The entry below gives a single T cell receptor (beta chain) sequence along with its context. The antigen remains unidentified. The method was immunoSEQ multiplex PCR; TCRdb's version includes in-frame clones alone and lacks a portion of them. Here the sample spans under 250,000 clones, more than 85% being singletons. V was clipped by 5 bases and J by 3 bases, with 11 bases between them. This CDR3 region has 13 residues. CDR1 SEHNR and CDR2 FQNEAQ come from the germline V gene (reference sequence). This sample is drawn from a study of cytomegalovirus exposure and HLA in healthy donors. Study findings and constraints: One later analysis, an examination of the approximately 130 validation repertoires, found that first-cohort TCR clusters tended to co-occur in them.

Donors were drawn from the approximately 130-subject validation cohort, separate from the roughly 610-subject first cohort. This TCR was sampled from a young man in good health and CMV-seropositive. The source material was PBMCs. The chain employs TRBV7-9 and TRBJ2-7; maybe TRBD2 (6 bases). In DNA, the CDR3 is TGTGCCAGCAGCCCGGGACTGTACTACGAGCAGTACTTC. As protein: CASSPGLYYEQYF.